This T cell receptor (beta chain) was documented in a study of siplizumab effects on memory and regulatory T cells (dated by TCRdb to the late 2010s). About the study as a whole: The study looked at the effect of siplizumab, an anti-CD2 antibody, on alloreactive T-cell subsets in allogeneic mixed lymphocyte reactions made from human PBMCs. Study-level results and caveats: Unstimulated naive T cells appeared more diverse than memory T cells, and naive cells seemed to contribute substantially to the alloresponse. In reactions with siplizumab, an average of approximately 69% of mappable alloreactive CD4+ clones were Treg-derived, compared with around 30% in control reactions. Because sequences below about 10^-5 frequency were poorly captured, only a minor fraction of alloreactive clones could be mapped to unstimulated subsets. Siplizumab significantly reduced the cumulative frequency of alloreactive sequences traceable to unstimulated CD4+ memory T cells. A naive or memory phenotype could not be assigned to roughly 75-95% of proliferating CD4+ or CD8+ clones. No functional confirmation was obtained for the suppressive function of proliferating Tregs from siplizumab cultures.

The CDR3 measures 13 amino acids from cysteine to phenylalanine. The kept DNA is CDR3 alone, 39 bases in frame from the first base. The germline ends are 5 bases apart after V is trimmed by 0 bases and J by 3 bases. As encoded in the germline V gene (reference sequence), CDR1 is LNHNV while CDR2 is YYDKDF. Sorted unstimulated T cells and proliferating T cells recovered from mixed lymphocyte reactions were subjected to TCRbeta CDR3 sequencing. Fresh whole blood from ten HLA-typed healthy donors was used as the source from which PBMCs were isolated. Unstimulated CD4+ non-regulatory T cells were FACS-sorted to map the origin of alloreactive clones. Library creation used the immunoSEQ multiplex PCR assay. Each sample had some 10^5 TCR templates assayed by the deep sequencing platform. Genomic DNA extracted from sorted T cells was used for TCRbeta CDR3 sequencing. Under the source paper's analysis protocol: Clonal analysis of TCRbeta CDR3 data was done in the R programming language. Alloreactive CD4+ and CD8+ clones were identified by comparing unstimulated samples to CFSE-low samples taken after the reaction. By matching sequences to the repertoires of sorted unstimulated Treg and non-Treg cells, each alloreactive CD4+ clone was assigned a regulatory or non-regulatory origin. TCRdb stores this immuneACCESS table with in-frame sequences only. Part of the clones is absent; in the studies checked, under half of the shortfall reflects unresolved V genes, and no reason is known for the rest. That table furnishes V, J and clone size, whereas the DNA furnished D and trimming. The sample contains around 100,000 clones, approximately 94% of them found a single time. The ten largest clones capture 1% to 1.5% of the sample.

As regards this clone: What antigen it recognizes has not been identified. No base quality values were provided; no much bigger clone lies one nucleotide off.

What was sequenced was non-Treg CD4+ T cells sorted from blood. The cell subset or site label of this sample denotes: FACS-sorted unstimulated CD4+ non-regulatory T cells. The sequence joins TRBV15 to TRBJ1-2; a confident D gene designation cannot be given. The TCR originated in a human donor in good health. The DNA sequence reads TGTGCCACCAGCAGAGATATATACTATGGCTACACCTTC. Translated, this gives CATSRDIYYGYTF.